This is a list of T cell receptor beta chains from one sample in a study of shared clonotypes between healthy human individuals. The data were produced by immunoSEQ multiplex PCR, yet TCRdb's version contains in-frame clones alone and is incomplete. The sample holds around 1,900,000 clones; roughly 95% are singletons and the top ten take around 1.8%. The sample consisted of naive CD8+ T cells from PBMCs. These receptors came from a man aged 18 to 29 in good health. Some clones in this sample may be carry-over from other donors' samples. The CDR3 runs from the conserved cysteine through the conserved F or W. The order of the fields is clone size, D gene, V gene, J gene, CDR3 DNA, CDR3 protein. A D gene is named only where the DNA matches it firmly. Clone size is stated in some rows and not others, as once, few, many or a class when expanded.

.	TRBD2	TRBV5-3	TRBJ2-3	TGTGCCAGAAGCCTCCCTCCGGGACAGGAGACTAGCGGGAGGGGATTAGATACGCAGTATTTT	CARSLPPGQETSGRGLDTQYF
.	TRBD2	TRBV7-9	TRBJ2-1	TGTACCAGCAGCCCCGGACTAGCGATCTACAATGAGCAGTTCTTC	CTSSPGLAIYNEQFF
.	.	TRBV14	TRBJ2-3	TGTGCCAGCAGCCAATTCGAAGGGAGCGCCGATACGCAGTATTTT	CASSQFEGSADTQYF
.	.	TRBV11-2	TRBJ1-1	TGTGCCAGCAGGTTAGATAGTCGGGACTGGAACACTGAAGCTTTCTTT	CASRLDSRDWNTEAFF
.	.	TRBV7-9	TRBJ2-1	TGTGCCAGCAGCTTAGCGGGACGGGAGCAGTTCTTC	CASSLAGREQFF
.	.	TRBV28	TRBJ1-2	TGTGCCAGCAGCTTACGGGGACCTTTTAACTATGGCTACACCTTC	CASSLRGPFNYGYTF
.	TRBD1	TRBV9	TRBJ2-2	TGTGCCAGCAGCGTCGCCAGGGACAGGGACACCGGGGAGCTGTTTTTT	CASSVARDRDTGELFF
once	.	TRBV5-8	TRBJ1-5	TGTGCCAGCAGCCCCCGAACCGCAAATCAGCCCCAGCATTTT	CASSPRTANQPQHF
.	.	TRBV6-5	TRBJ2-1	TGTGCCAGCAGTTACTCTAGGGGGGCTGAGCAGTTCTTC	CASSYSRGAEQFF
.	TRBD1	TRBV7-9	TRBJ2-7	TGTGCCAGCAGCTCGGACAGGGGAATCTACGAGCAGTACTTC	CASSSDRGIYEQYF
.	.	TRBV2	TRBJ2-1	TGTGCCAGCAAAGACCTGGACTCCTACAATGAGCAGTTCTTC	CASKDLDSYNEQFF
few	TRBD2	TRBV9	TRBJ2-1	TGTGCCAGCAGCGGGACTAGCGGGGGATACAATGAGCAGTTCTTC	CASSGTSGGYNEQFF
.	.	TRBV27	TRBJ2-1	TGTGCCAGCAGTTTATCGGCAGGGAGCGCCCTCCATGAGCAGTTCTTC	CASSLSAGSALHEQFF
.	TRBD1	TRBV6-1	TRBJ2-7	TGTGCCAGCGTTGACAGGGGGGTCCGCGAGCAGTACTTC	CASVDRGVREQYF
.	.	TRBV28	TRBJ1-1	TGTGCCAGCAGCTTCTCCGAAGGGGGGTCAACGGCTTTCTTT	CASSFSEGGSTAFF
.	TRBD2	TRBV2	TRBJ2-1	TGTGCCAGCATGCGGGAGTACGATGAGCAGTTCTTC	CASMREYDEQFF
once	TRBD2	TRBV15	TRBJ2-1	TGTGCCACCAGCCCACCGTACGACAGACTAGCGGGAGCATTGCATGAGCAGTTCTTC	CATSPPYDRLAGALHEQFF
.	.	TRBV4-2	TRBJ2-1	TGTGCCAGCAGCCAAGATTTCCGAGCGGGCGATGAGCAGTTCTTC	CASSQDFRAGDEQFF
.	TRBD1	TRBV2	TRBJ1-1	TGTGCCAGCAGTCGTTGGGACAGGGAAGACACTGAAGCTTTCTTT	CASSRWDREDTEAFF
.	TRBD1	TRBV15	TRBJ2-1	TGTGCCACCAGCAGCCGGGACAGGGAACTTGAGCAGTTCTTC	CATSSRDRELEQFF
.	TRBD2	TRBV4-1	TRBJ2-2	TGCGCCAGCAGCCAAGATCCCGCGACTAGCGGCCCCACCGGGGAGCTGTTTTTT	CASSQDPATSGPTGELFF
once	.	TRBV7-9	TRBJ1-4	TGTGCCAGCAGCTCTCCGGGTGGGAGAAATGAAAAACTGTTTTTT	CASSSPGGRNEKLFF
.	TRBD2	TRBV19	TRBJ2-1	TGTGCCAGTAGTACCCCGGAGACTAGCGTCCATGAGCAGTTCTTC	CASSTPETSVHEQFF
.	.	TRBV6-1	TRBJ1-1	.	CASILGPANTEAFF
.	TRBD2	TRBV19	TRBJ2-1	TGTGCCAGTAGGGAAGTTGGGGCTAGCGGGTTCCTTAGCTCCTACAATGAGCAGTTCTTC	CASREVGASGFLSSYNEQFF
.	.	TRBV27	TRBJ1-1	TGTGCCAGCAGTAACCGTCAGCCGGGCACTGAAGCTTTCTTT	CASSNRQPGTEAFF
.	.	TRBV7-2	TRBJ2-6	TGTGCCAGCAGGTGGACAGCAAGCTCTGGGGCCAACGTCCTGACTTTC	CASRWTASSGANVLTF
.	.	TRBV7-9	TRBJ2-3	TGTGCCAGCAGCTTTAGACGGGAGCAGGGAAATACGCAGTATTTT	CASSFRREQGNTQYF
.	.	TRBV7-9	TRBJ2-3	TGTGCCAGCAGCTTTACCCGAGGGCTCGAGGATACGCAGTATTTT	CASSFTRGLEDTQYF
.	TRBD2	TRBV27	TRBJ2-1	TGTGCCAGCAGCCCCATTAATACTAGCGGGGCCATGGCGGAGCAGTTCTTC	CASSPINTSGAMAEQFF
.	TRBD2	TRBV4-3	TRBJ2-7	TGCGCCAGCAGCCAAGATTGGACTAGCGGTCTCTACGAGCAGTACTTC	CASSQDWTSGLYEQYF
.	.	TRBV27	TRBJ1-1	TGTGCCAGCACCTTTGGACCGAACACTGAAGCTTTCTTT	CASTFGPNTEAFF
.	.	TRBV5-6	TRBJ2-7	TGTGCCAGCAGCTCAGCGGGTGCCTACGAGCAGTACTTC	CASSSAGAYEQYF
.	.	TRBV4-1	TRBJ1-2	TGCGCCAGCAGCCAAGCTCCAGGGACGGCCGTTCAGTATGGCTACACCTTC	CASSQAPGTAVQYGYTF
.	.	TRBV11-2	TRBJ2-1	TGTGCCAGCAGCTTAGAGTTTGGCCAACCGACTCACAATGAGCAGTTCTTC	CASSLEFGQPTHNEQFF
.	.	TRBV6-5	TRBJ2-1	TGTGCCAGCAGTTACTACACAGGGCAGGAGCAGTTCTTC	CASSYYTGQEQFF
.	TRBD1	TRBV19	TRBJ2-7	TGTGCCAGTAGCGGAACGGACAGGGGGCTTTACGAGCAGTACTTC	CASSGTDRGLYEQYF
few	.	TRBV19	TRBJ2-1	TGTGCCAGTAGTGATACAGTAAGCTCCTACAATGAGCAGTTCTTC	CASSDTVSSYNEQFF
once	.	TRBV29-1	TRBJ2-7	TGCAGCGTGGGGGGCGGGGACGCCTACGAGCAGTACTTC	CSVGGGDAYEQYF
.	.	TRBV29-1	TRBJ2-1	TGCAGCGTTGGCGCAGGGGCTTTTTCCTACAATGAGCAGTTCTTC	CSVGAGAFSYNEQFF
few	.	TRBV28	TRBJ1-5	TGTGCCAGCAGTTTTGTTGGGAATCAGCCCCAGCATTTT	CASSFVGNQPQHF
.	.	TRBV5-6	TRBJ2-7	TGTGCCAGCAGCTTGGACCCCCTGGAGCAGTACTTC	CASSLDPLEQYF
.	.	TRBV4-1	TRBJ2-5	TGCGCCAGCAGCCAAGTCGAGGGGAAACCCAGACAAGAGACCCAGTACTTC	CASSQVEGKPRQETQYF
.	.	TRBV7-9	TRBJ2-5	TGTGCCAGCAATAATCTTCCTCCAGGGACCTCCCAAGAGACCCAGTACTTC	CASNNLPPGTSQETQYF
.	TRBD2	TRBV28	TRBJ2-1	TGTGCCAGCAGGGACAGACGCCGACTAGCGGGAGTCACCTACAATGAGCAGTTCTTC	CASRDRRRLAGVTYNEQFF
.	TRBD1	TRBV5-1	TRBJ2-5	TGCGCCAGCAGCTTCGGACAGGGACCCCAAGAGACCCAGTACTTC	CASSFGQGPQETQYF
.	.	TRBV19	TRBJ2-3	TGTGCCAGTAGTACGATGCGGGACTCTCCAGAATCAGATACGCAGTATTTT	CASSTMRDSPESDTQYF